The T cell receptor beta chain described here comes from a study of a mutant IDH1 vaccine in newly diagnosed glioma. The method was immunoSEQ multiplex PCR; TCRdb's version includes in-frame clones alone and lacks a portion of them. The sample yields some 25,000 clones, 82% seen once. The CDR3 is made up of 13 amino acids. Trimming shortened V by 3 bases and J by 5 bases, and 10 bases separated the two germline ends. In germline, CDR1 is LNHDA, CDR2 SQIVND (reference sequence). With regard to this clone: The antigen remains undetermined.

Time point noted: week 47, end of study. Vaccination used 300 ug of mutant IDH1 20-mer peptide per dose, with topical imiquimod. Each of the donors came in with new WHO grade 3 or 4 astrocytomas that were IDH1-mutant and ATRX-lost. This chain uses TRBV19 with TRBJ1-1, with a tentative D call TRBD1 (6 bases). This material consisted of PBMCs, taken from a glioma patient whose treatment included an IDH1 peptide vaccine. This sequence was found in a man aged 40-49 years with glioma. Some clones in this sample may be carry-over from other donors' samples. The CDR3 sequence is CASSIWGRTEAFF. The CDR3 DNA reads as TGTGCCAGTAGTATTTGGGGGCGAACTGAAGCTTTCTTT.